These 15 T cell receptor beta chains share one sample of origin, sequenced in a study of T cells in Graves' hyperthyroidism and ophthalmopathy. Template material for amplifying TCR beta CDR3 regions consisted of RNA transcripts. HTBI primers were used for first-round RT-PCR of the TCR CDR3. TCRdb called the multiplex PCR reads again in MiXCR, with one record for every CDR3 protein. The sample consists of approximately 410,000 distinct CDR3 sequences, roughly 14% of them appearing once. The specimen was blood. The receptors originated from a young man with Graves' ophthalmopathy.

Ten or more counts support this clonotype. This sequence joins TRBV30 and TRBJ2-1; 8 bases are a match to TRBD2. Looked up from germline, CDR1 is GTSNPN and CDR2 is SVGIG (reference sequence). This CDR3 region has 15 residues. V was pared by 3 bases and J by 8 bases, with 12 bases of the junction left unmatched. The CDR3 protein is CAWSSKAGVRDEQFF. CDR3 sequence (DNA): TGTGCCTGGAGCTCAAAAGCGGGAGTTAGGGATGAGCAGTTCTTC.

The chain combines TRBV5-1 with TRBJ2-1; TRBD2 agrees at 16 bases. This CDR3 contains 14 residues. The V gene end was trimmed by 4 bases and the J gene end by 13 bases; junction bases not matched to a gene: 5. Germline V CDR1 and CDR2: SGHRS, YFSETQ. CDR3 sequence: CASSPGTSGGAQFF. The CDR3 bases are TGCGCCAGCAGCCCAGGGACTAGCGGGGGGGCCCAGTTCTTC.

The rearrangement joins TRBV30 to TRBJ2-7; 10 bases agree with TRBD2. Germline loops: CDR1 GTSNPN, CDR2 SVGIG (reference sequence). The CDR3 length is 15 residues. V shed 2 bases and J 3 bases; nucleotides not matched to a gene: 7. CDR3 sequence (DNA): TGTGCCTGGAGTTCTTCTAGCGGGAGCTACTACGAGCAGTACTTC. The encoded protein is CAWSSSSGSYYEQYF. Complete variable domain (other parts from reference TRBV30 and TRBJ2-7): SQTIHQWPATLVQPVGSPLSLECTVEGTSNPNLYWYRQAAGRGLQLLFYSVGIGQISSEVPQNLSASRPQDRQFILSSKKLLLSDSGFYLCAWSSSSGSYYEQYFGPGTRLTVT.

Ten or more counts support this clonotype. V gene TRBV7-9 combines with J gene TRBJ2-7, with D tentatively TRBD1 or TRBD2 (5 bases each). The CDR3 length is 14 residues. Trimming stripped 8 bases from V and 6 bases from J, with 20 bases between. Germline V gene lookup returns CDR1 SEHNR and CDR2 FQNEAQ (reference sequence). The CDR3 sequence is CASLGPRSLGEQYF. CDR3 DNA sequence: TGTGCCAGCCTGGGACCCCGATCCCTCGGCGAGCAGTACTTC.

Many counts were recorded for this clonotype. This rearrangement joins TRBV10-2 to TRBJ1-1; TRBD1 is a possible D gene (5 bases). Trimming pared 6 bases from V and 0 bases from J, leaving 14 bases between. The CDR3 is 15 residues long. Germline CDR1 and CDR2: WSHSY and SAAADI. CDR3 in DNA: TGCGCCAGCAGCCCGGGACGGGGGATGAACACTGAAGCTTTCTTT. The encoded protein is CASSPGRGMNTEAFF.

V and J are TRBV10-2 and TRBJ1-1; D perhaps matches TRBD1 (5 bases). Germline-derived CDR1 and CDR2 are WSHSY and SAAADI. The CDR3 has 12 residues. Trimming stripped 6 bases from V and 8 bases from J, with 13 bases between. CDR3 protein: CASRGEGSEAFF. The CDR3 bases are TGCGCCAGCAGGGGCGAGGGGTCGGAAGCTTTCTTT.

This clonotype was found a few times. This may stem from a read error, because a much larger clone lies one nucleotide away. The chain recombines TRBV2 with TRBJ2-1; D possibly corresponds to TRBD1 (6 bases). CDR3 length equals 12 residues. Trimming removed 8 bases at V and 2 bases at J, with 7 bases between. Germline loops: CDR1 SNHLY, CDR2 FYNNEI. The CDR3 sequence is CASGQPYNEQFF. CDR3 nucleotide sequence: TGTGCCAGCGGACAGCCCTACAATGAGCAGTTCTTC.

The rearrangement joins TRBV19 to TRBJ1-1, with a possible D match to TRBD1 (5 bases). Germline assignment: CDR1 LNHDA and CDR2 SQIVND (reference sequence). This CDR3 has 14 amino acids. Trimming removed 8 bases from V and 4 bases from J, with 17 bases in between. CDR3 in amino acids: CASRTSGLATEAFF. In nucleotides, the CDR3 is TGTGCCAGTCGTACCTCGGGACTGGCCACTGAAGCTTTCTTT. Supplemented by reference TRBV19 and TRBJ1-1, the full variable domain reads DGGITQSPKYLFRKEGQNVTLSCEQNLNHDAMYWYRQDPGQGLRLIYYSQIVNDFQKGDIAEGYSVSREKKESFPLTVTSAQKNPTAFYLCASRTSGLATEAFFGQGTRLTVV.

Ten or more counts support this clonotype. The V call is TRBV6-1, the J call TRBJ1-1; maybe TRBD1 (5 bases). CDR3 length: 14 amino acids. The V gene lost 5 bases and the J gene lost 0 bases, with 10 bases spanning the gap. Germline CDR1 is MNHNS and CDR2 is SASEGT. The DNA of the CDR3 is TGTGCCAGCAGTACAAGACAGTTGAACACTGAAGCTTTCTTT. Translation: CASSTRQLNTEAFF.

A word on this clonotype: The junction differs from germline at one of its ends, possibly a read error. The chain recombines TRBV7-7 with TRBJ2-7; 12 bases match TRBD1. This CDR3 is 15 amino acids long. Germline values: CDR1 SSHAT, CDR2 FNYEAQ (reference sequence). The CDR3 nucleotides read TGTGCTAGCAGCTTAGGGACAGGGGGCAATAACGAGCAGTACTTC. Translating it yields CASSLGTGGNNEQYF. The full variable domain, its missing parts supplied by reference TRBV7-7 and TRBJ2-7, is GAGVSQSPRYKVTKRGQDVTLRCDPISSHATLYWYQQALGQGPEFLTYFNYEAQPDKSGLPSDRFSAERPEGSISTLTIQRTEQRDSAMYRCASSLGTGGNNEQYFGPGTRLTVT.

This clonotype was detected a few times. This chain links TRBV27 with TRBJ2-1; TRBD2 matches 11 bases. Germline V CDR1 and CDR2: MNHEY, SMNVEV (reference sequence). This CDR3 contains 21 residues. The V segment lost 3 bases and the J segment 1 base; nucleotides outside the gene matches: 17. The CDR3 DNA follows: TGTGCCAGCAGTTTGGGATCAGGCAGGCTGCTAGCGGGAGGATCCTACAATGAGCAGTTCTTC. Translation gives CASSLGSGRLLAGGSYNEQFF.

The chain couples TRBV2 to TRBJ2-3; no clear D. V lost 3 bases and J 5 bases, leaving 6 bases between the germline ends. This CDR3 has 12 amino acids. The germline CDR1 and CDR2 sequences are SNHLY and FYNNEI. Here the CDR3 DNA reads TGTGCCAGCAGTGATGGGGTAGATACGCAGTATTTT. It specifies CASSDGVDTQYF. Variable domain in full (rest from reference TRBV2 and TRBJ2-3): EPEVTQTPSHQVTQMGQEVILRCVPISNHLYFYWYRQILGQKVEFLVSFYNNEISEKSEIFDDQFSVERPDGSNFTLKIRSTKLEDSAMYFCASSDGVDTQYFGPGTRLTVL.

This clonotype was detected a few times. V and J are TRBV25-1 and TRBJ1-2; D is perhaps TRBD1 (6 bases). V lost 3 bases, J lost 4 bases, and 15 bases lay in between. Germline loops: CDR1 MGHDK, CDR2 SYGVNS. The CDR3 consists of 15 residues. CDR3 DNA: TGTGCCAGCAGTGACTCCCGACAGGATAGCTATGGCTACACCTTC. Translated: CASSDSRQDSYGYTF.

This clonotype was detected ten times or more. The chain couples TRBV5-6 to TRBJ2-5; D remains unclear. Germline V gene sequence: CDR1 SGHDT, CDR2 YYEEEE. V dropped 4 bases and J dropped 1 base, with 14 bases sitting between them. This CDR3 comprises 15 residues. The CDR3: CASSTETHTQETQYF. CDR3 nucleotide sequence: TGTGCCAGCAGCACGGAGACTCATACCCAAGAGACCCAGTACTTC.

This clonotype showed up many times. For the CDR3, the DNA is TGTGCCAGCTTCAGGGGGAGAGCTAGCACAGATACGCAGTATTTT. Translated: CASFRGRASTDTQYF. The chain couples TRBV28 to TRBJ2-3; TRBD1 aligns across 7 bases. Germline trimming cut 8 bases from V and 0 bases from J; bases unmatched to any gene: 8. Germline CDR1 reads MDHEN; CDR2 reads SYDVKM. There are 15 residues in the CDR3.